Listed below are T cell receptor beta chains from one sample, sequenced in a study of OX40 agonist ivuxolimab in advanced cancers. The table came from immunoSEQ multiplex PCR; TCRdb's copy has only in-frame clones and leaves some out. The data contain fewer than 50,000 clones, around 87% of them singletons. The input for sequencing was CD4+ or CD8+ T cells sorted from blood, taken in a trial of the OX40 agonist ivuxolimab. Receptors were obtained from an adult with an advanced solid tumor such as melanoma, head and neck, liver or kidney cancer. The CDR3 runs from the conserved cysteine through the conserved F or W. The order of the fields is V gene, D gene, clone size, J gene, CDR3 protein, CDR3 DNA. The D gene is left open where the match is weak. Not all rows give a size; the values are once, few, many and, for expanded clones, a class.

>TRBV13|TRBD1|-|TRBJ1-2
CASSTDRVERYGYTF
TGTGCCAGCAGCACAGACAGGGTGGAGAGGTATGGCTACACCTTC
>TRBV27|-|-|TRBJ2-7
CASSLGQLAIYEQYF
TGTGCCAGCAGTCTCGGACAGCTCGCCATCTACGAGCAGTACTTC
>TRBV5-4|TRBD2|-|TRBJ2-1
CASSLSEASGKQFF
TGTGCCAGCAGCCTAAGTGAGGCTAGCGGGAAGCAGTTCTTC
>TRBV27|-|-|TRBJ2-7
CASSLSQTGNQYF
TGTGCCAGCAGTTTATCCCAAACAGGCAATCAGTACTTC
>TRBV19|-|-|TRBJ1-2
CASSIDRSLGSTRGPYGYTF
TGTGCCAGTAGTATAGATCGCTCGTTGGGGTCAACTCGCGGGCCCTATGGCTACACCTTC
>TRBV9|TRBD1|-|TRBJ1-4
CASSGAGTGLEKLFF
TGTGCCAGCAGCGGCGCCGGGACAGGGCTTGAAAAACTGTTTTTT
>TRBV7-3|-|-|TRBJ2-3
CASSTGHSRDTQYF
TGTGCCAGCAGCACGGGACACTCCCGAGATACGCAGTATTTT
>TRBV19|TRBD1|-|TRBJ1-1
CASSISPGGVTEAFF
TGTGCCAGTAGTATTAGTCCAGGGGGCGTCACTGAAGCTTTCTTT
>TRBV6-5|-|-|TRBJ2-2
CASSGGDFNPGELFF
TGTGCCAGCAGTGGAGGGGACTTCAACCCCGGGGAGCTGTTTTTT
>TRBV12-5|-|-|TRBJ2-7
CASGLVFEQDEQYF
TGTGCTAGTGGTTTGGTATTCGAACAGGACGAGCAGTACTTC
>TRBV4-1|-|-|TRBJ2-6
CASREWSSGANVLTF
TGCGCCAGCAGAGAATGGAGCTCTGGGGCCAACGTCCTGACTTTC
>TRBV7-9|TRBD1|-|TRBJ2-7
CASSFSGTGDEQYF
TGTGCCAGCAGCTTCTCCGGGACAGGTGACGAGCAGTACTTC
>TRBV9|-|-|TRBJ2-1
CASSAGTSNEQFF
TGTGCCAGCAGCGCCGGGACTTCCAACGAGCAGTTCTTC
>TRBV5-6|TRBD1|-|TRBJ1-1
CASSLVVGQGGPEAFF
TGTGCCAGCAGCTTGGTGGTGGGACAGGGGGGCCCTGAAGCTTTCTTT
>TRBV27|TRBD2|-|TRBJ2-2
CASSLFPSGPANTGELFF
TGTGCCAGCAGTTTATTCCCTAGCGGGCCCGCGAACACCGGGGAGCTGTTTTTT
>TRBV2|TRBD1|once|TRBJ1-5
CASSEGFFLDRENQPQHF
TGTGCCAGCAGTGAAGGCTTTTTTTTGGACAGGGAGAATCAGCCCCAGCATTTT
>TRBV4-1|-|-|TRBJ2-4
CASSQDMGVGKNIQYF
TGCGCCAGCAGCCAAGATATGGGTGTCGGCAAAAACATTCAGTACTTC
>TRBV4-1|-|-|TRBJ1-5
CASSQVPGSGQPQHF
TGCGCCAGCAGCCAAGTTCCGGGAAGCGGCCAGCCCCAGCATTTT
>TRBV9|-|-|TRBJ1-5
CASSTAGPPNQPQHF
TGTGCCAGCAGCACAGCGGGACCGCCGAATCAGCCCCAGCATTTT
>TRBV6-5|-|-|TRBJ2-5
CASSYVGGRGETQYF
TGTGCCAGCAGTTACGTCGGGGGGCGCGGGGAGACCCAGTACTTC
>TRBV10-2|-|once|TRBJ2-1
CASSEIRGYPPGNEQFF
TGCGCCAGCAGTGAGATCCGCGGGTACCCCCCCGGCAATGAGCAGTTCTTC
>TRBV5-1|TRBD2|-|TRBJ2-7
CASSLELAGADEQYF
TGCGCCAGCAGCCTAGAACTAGCGGGAGCCGACGAGCAGTACTTC
>TRBV7-9|-|-|TRBJ1-1
CASSPNPGHPNTEAFF
TGTGCCAGCAGCCCAAATCCGGGACACCCGAACACTGAAGCTTTCTTT
>TRBV7-2|TRBD2|-|TRBJ2-1
CASSLGLAGINEQFF
TGTGCCAGCAGCTTAGGGCTAGCGGGGATCAATGAGCAGTTCTTC
>TRBV6-4|-|-|TRBJ2-2
CASSDWRTGELFF
TGTGCCAGCAGTGACTGGCGGACCGGGGAGCTGTTTTTT
>TRBV27|-|-|TRBJ2-1
CASSLLGVYNEQFF
TGTGCCAGCAGTTTATTGGGGGTTTACAATGAGCAGTTCTTC
>TRBV28|-|-|TRBJ2-7
CASSKFTSEQYF
TGTGCCAGCAGCAAATTTACCAGCGAGCAGTACTTC
>TRBV6-5|-|few|TRBJ1-6
CASTLRLRIDSPLHF
TGTGCCAGCACTCTTAGACTGCGGATCGATTCACCCCTCCACTTT
>TRBV5-6|-|-|TRBJ2-7
CASSLKGSSYEQYF
TGTGCCAGCAGCTTGAAGGGGAGCTCCTACGAGCAGTACTTC
>TRBV19|-|-|TRBJ2-1
CASTVAHSYNEQFF
TGTGCCAGTACGGTGGCCCACTCCTACAATGAGCAGTTCTTC
>TRBV5-4|TRBD1|-|TRBJ2-2
CASSSRTGNTGELFF
TGTGCCAGCAGCTCAAGGACAGGGAATACCGGGGAGCTGTTTTTT
>TRBV27|-|-|TRBJ1-4
CASSPGAKLFF
TGTGCCAGCAGCCCGGGGGCGAAACTGTTTTTT
>TRBV30|TRBD1|once|TRBJ2-7
CAWRVRDRGYEQYF
TGTGCCTGGAGAGTAAGGGACAGGGGCTACGAGCAGTACTTC
>TRBV4-1|TRBD2|-|TRBJ2-7
CASSQVASSGGRHEQYF
TGCGCCAGCAGCCAAGTGGCTAGTAGCGGGGGGAGACACGAGCAGTACTTC
>TRBV5-1|-|medium-sized|TRBJ1-1
CATQGGDLGNTEAFF
TGCGCCACTCAAGGTGGGGACCTGGGGAACACTGAAGCTTTCTTT
>TRBV27|-|-|TRBJ1-2
CASSLQGGGGFYGYTF
TGTGCCAGCAGTTTACAGGGAGGCGGGGGGTTCTATGGCTACACCTTC
>TRBV9|TRBD2|-|TRBJ2-1
CASSDTSGGVMANEQFF
TGTGCCAGCAGCGATACTAGCGGGGGGGTCATGGCCAATGAGCAGTTCTTC
>TRBV19|-|-|TRBJ2-5
CASSSPGVLETQYF
TGTGCCAGTAGCAGCCCAGGGGTGTTAGAGACCCAGTACTTC
>TRBV5-4|TRBD1|-|TRBJ1-2
CARGGADYGYTF
TGTGCCAGAGGGGGCGCGGACTATGGCTACACCTTC
>TRBV9|TRBD1|once|TRBJ1-2
CASSPPGQGIGYGYTF
TGTGCCAGCAGCCCACCGGGACAGGGCATTGGCTATGGCTACACCTTC
>TRBV6-6|-|-|TRBJ1-1
CASSYSDGYTEAFF
TGTGCCAGCAGTTACTCGGACGGGTACACTGAAGCTTTCTTT
>TRBV5-1|-|-|TRBJ1-1
CASSPFGGEAFF
TGCGCCAGCAGCCCCTTTGGGGGGGAAGCTTTCTTT
>TRBV4-1|TRBD2|few|TRBJ2-4
CASSQEGRDPKNIQYF
TGCGCCAGCAGCCAAGAGGGGAGGGACCCCAAAAACATTCAGTACTTC
>TRBV12-5|TRBD1|few|TRBJ1-2
CASGLSLPGQGGYGYTF
TGTGCTAGTGGTTTATCACTCCCGGGACAGGGGGGCTATGGCTACACCTTC
>TRBV28|-|-|TRBJ1-2
CASSHPGEAHGYTF
TGTGCCAGCAGTCATCCCGGCGAGGCCCATGGCTACACCTTC
>TRBV5-4|TRBD1|-|TRBJ2-1
CASSRGQGVLNEQFF
TGTGCCAGCAGCCGGGGACAGGGGGTCCTCAATGAGCAGTTCTTC
>TRBV9|-|-|TRBJ2-2
CASSVWERVRTGELFF
TGTGCCAGCAGCGTATGGGAGAGGGTGAGGACCGGGGAGCTGTTTTTT
>TRBV25-1|TRBD1|large|TRBJ2-7
CASTETGSYEQYF
TGTGCCAGCACCGAGACAGGGTCCTACGAGCAGTACTTC
>TRBV4-3|TRBD2|-|TRBJ2-3
CASSPRLAKDTQYF
TGCGCCAGCAGCCCCAGACTAGCGAAAGATACGCAGTATTTT
>TRBV7-6|-|once|TRBJ2-7
CASARGDGGYEQYF
TGTGCCAGTGCCAGGGGCGACGGGGGCTACGAGCAGTACTTC
>TRBV12-5|-|-|TRBJ1-2
CASGHVSALGYTF
TGTGCTAGTGGCCACGTTTCGGCACTGGGCTACACCTTC
>TRBV9|-|-|TRBJ2-7
CASSESGYTYEQYF
TGTGCCAGCAGCGAATCAGGGTATACCTACGAGCAGTACTTC
>TRBV7-6|-|-|TRBJ2-7
CASSSQTSGAYEQYF
TGTGCCAGCAGCTCCCAGACTAGTGGAGCCTACGAGCAGTACTTC
>TRBV9|-|-|TRBJ1-4
CASSVGTGSATNEKLFF
TGTGCCAGCAGCGTAGGTACAGGTTCTGCAACTAATGAAAAACTGTTTTTT
>TRBV7-6|-|-|TRBJ1-1
CASSRRAGGELNTEAFF
TGTGCCAGCAGCCGTCGGGCGGGGGGCGAATTGAACACTGAAGCTTTCTTT